This TCR beta chain was captured by sequencing in a study of blood T cell repertoires in COVID-19. This CDR3 is built from 15 residues. Between the trimmed V and J ends, which lost 4 bases and 1 base, there was a span of 12 bases. Germline V lookup: CDR1 SGHNT, CDR2 YYREEE (reference sequence). Using immunoSEQ multiplex PCR, the repertoire was profiled, and TCRdb retains in-frame clones only, with some absent. The repertoire holds about 55,000 clones, with approximately 91% as singletons. This clonotype was obtained from a man in his fifties with active COVID-19. Material: peripheral blood. This sequence joins TRBV5-4 and TRBJ2-1, with D maybe TRBD1 (6 bases). For the CDR3, the DNA is TGTGCCAGCAGCACTCCGGGACAATCCTACAATGAGCAGTTCTTC. Amino acid sequence: CASSTPGQSYNEQFF. Full variable domain (missing parts from reference TRBV5-4 and TRBJ2-1): ETGVTQSPTHLIKTRGQQVTLRCSSQSGHNTVSWYQQALGQGPQFIFQYYREEENGRGNFPPRFSGLQFPNYSSELNVNALELDDSALYLCASSTPGQSYNEQFFGPGTRLTVL.